This T cell receptor (beta chain) was recovered during a study of blood T cell repertoires in COVID-19. Across the study: COVID-19 samples from acute and convalescent phases originated in the United States, Italy and Spain. The cDNA or gDNA used as material had been derived from T cells, B-cell-depleted T cells, or PBMCs.

In the original workflow: By means of reference gene primer amplification, nucleated cell counts were estimated. Method: immunoSEQ multiplex PCR; TCRdb's copy keeps in-frame clones and lacks some. V, J and clone size reflect that table, while D and trimming were determined from the DNA. The table includes tens of thousands of clones, more than 85% detected once. Germline V gene data show CDR1 as SGHRS and CDR2 as YFSETQ. Deletions cut 3 bases from V and 7 bases from J, with 19 bases between. The CDR3 has 16 amino acids. Specimen: peripheral blood. The V call is TRBV5-1, the J call TRBJ2-2; D might be TRBD1 (5 bases). The sequence was collected from a human donor with active COVID-19. The donor label of this sample is uncertain. The CDR3 bases are TGCGCCAGCAGCTCCGAGCAGGGAATGTTAGTCGGGGAGCTGTTTTTT. This gives the protein CASSSEQGMLVGELFF. The variable domain in full, completed from reference TRBV5-1 and TRBJ2-2, reads KAGVTQTPRYLIKTRGQQVTLSCSPISGHRSVSWYQQTPGQGLQFLFEYFSETQRNKGNFPGRFSGRQFSNSRSEMNVSTLELGDSALYLCASSSEQGMLVGELFFGEGSRLTVL.